One sample yielded the 17 T cell receptor beta chains listed below, sequenced in a study of T cells in Graves' hyperthyroidism and ophthalmopathy. Researchers took RNA transcripts and amplified the TCR beta CDR3 regions from them. During a first-round RT-PCR of the TCR CDR3, the HTBI primer set was used. TCRdb analysed the multiplex PCR reads with MiXCR anew, one entry per CDR3 protein. The sample lists around 600,000 distinct CDR3 sequences, more than 15% occurring once. The sample consisted of blood. These receptor sequences come from a woman aged 25 to 45 with Graves' hyperthyroidism.

This clonotype was observed many times. The CDR3 loop reads CASSRGTGSYSNQPQHF. The CDR3 DNA is TGTGCCAGCAGTAGAGGGACAGGGAGTTATAGCAATCAGCCCCAGCATTTT. The genes are TRBV2 and TRBJ1-5, with 9 bases fitting TRBD1. The V gene end was trimmed by 5 bases and the J gene end by 0 bases; junction bases not matched to a gene: 8. There are 17 residues in the CDR3. Germline CDR1 SNHLY, CDR2 FYNNEI.

The chain has TRBV6-5 and TRBJ2-1; D unresolved. The germline V gene has CDR1 MNHEY and CDR2 SVGAGI. This CDR3 has 13 amino acids. The V end was cut by 2 bases, the J end by 10 bases, with 12 bases between. The CDR3 reads CASSYAGAQEQFF. The CDR3 DNA is TGTGCCAGCAGTTACGCAGGCGCTCAAGAGCAGTTCTTC.

The CDR3 nucleotides are TGTGCCAGTAGCGGTCTAACCGAGGGAGGGGGCTCCAAAAACATTCAGTACTTC. Translating it yields CASSGLTEGGGSKNIQYF. V usage is TRBV19 and J usage is TRBJ2-4; D may match TRBD1 or TRBD2 (7 bases each). Per germline, CDR1 LNHDA and CDR2 SQIVND (reference sequence). V lost 6 bases and J lost 2, with 23 bases in between. This CDR3 contains 18 residues. Supplemented by reference TRBV19 and TRBJ2-4, the full variable domain reads DGGITQSPKYLFRKEGQNVTLSCEQNLNHDAMYWYRQDPGQGLRLIYYSQIVNDFQKGDIAEGYSVSREKKESFPLTVTSAQKNPTAFYLCASSGLTEGGGSKNIQYFGAGTRLSVL.

Ten or more counts support this clonotype. V and J are TRBV5-1 and TRBJ2-1, with 8 bases fitting TRBD1. This CDR3 region has 14 residues. Germline V gene sequence: CDR1 SGHRS, CDR2 YFSETQ. With V trimmed by 0 bases and J by 9 bases, 5 bases remained unmatched. The CDR3 sequence is CASSLDAGGGEQFF. The CDR3 coding sequence is TGCGCCAGCAGCTTGGATGCAGGGGGCGGTGAGCAGTTCTTC.

J is TRBJ1-6 and V is TRBV5-1, with TRBD1 identical over 9 bases. This CDR3 contains 15 residues. V shed 0 bases and J 13 bases; nucleotides not matched to a gene: 8. CDR1 SGHRS and CDR2 YFSETQ come from the germline V gene. CDR3 in amino acids: CASSLAGTGYLPLHF. The CDR3 DNA reads TGCGCCAGCAGCTTGGCGGGGACAGGGTATTTGCCCCTCCACTTT. Looking up the rest from reference TRBV5-1 and TRBJ1-6 gives the full variable domain: KAGVTQTPRYLIKTRGQQVTLSCSPISGHRSVSWYQQTPGQGLQFLFEYFSETQRNKGNFPGRFSGRQFSNSRSEMNVSTLELGDSALYLCASSLAGTGYLPLHFGNGTRLTVT.

The chain couples TRBV29-1 to TRBJ2-7, with 7 bases fitting TRBD1. V lost 6 bases to trimming and J lost 6 bases; unmatched junction nucleotides: 14. Per germline, CDR1 SQVTM and CDR2 ANQGSEA. The CDR3 has 14 residues. The DNA of the CDR3 is TGCAGCGTGAGCCCCCGGGACAGACGGGGCGAGCAGTACTTC. This codes for CSVSPRDRRGEQYF.

The J gene is TRBJ1-4, the V gene TRBV28; D gene unclear. In germline, CDR1 is MDHEN, CDR2 SYDVKM. The CDR3 is 14 residues long. The V end was cut by 9 bases, the J end by 5 bases, with 16 bases between. The CDR3 bases are TGTGCCAGTTCCGGGGTTGCCCGGAATGAAAAACTGTTTTTT. Its protein product is CASSGVARNEKLFF. The full variable domain, in which reference TRBV28 and TRBJ1-4 provide the parts outside the CDR3, is DVKVTQSSRYLVKRTGEKVFLECVQDMDHENMFWYRQDPGLGLRLIYFSYDVKMKEKGDIPEGYSVSREKKERFSLILESASTNQTSMYLCASSGVARNEKLFFGSGTQLSVL.

In its sample, this clonotype was seen many times. The chain is built from TRBV15 and TRBJ1-5; TRBD1 is a possible D gene (6 bases). The CDR3 has 17 residues. V was clipped by 0 bases and J by 5 bases, with 17 bases between them. Germline CDR1 reads LNHNV; CDR2 reads YYDKDF (reference sequence). This CDR3 reads CATSRDPPGGNHQPQHF. CDR3 nucleotide sequence: TGTGCCACCAGCAGAGATCCCCCGGGGGGCAATCATCAGCCCCAGCATTTT.

With regard to this clonotype: A much larger clone lies a single base off, so this may be a read error. J is TRBJ2-1 and V is TRBV10-1; 7 nucleotides line up with TRBD1. Unmatched junction bases numbered 5, after V lost 4 bases and J lost 2 bases. There are 15 residues in the CDR3. Germline assignment: CDR1 WNHNN and CDR2 SYGVQD (reference sequence). This CDR3 is CASSGQTGPYNEQFF. The CDR3 nucleotides read TGCGCCAGCAGTGGCCAGACAGGGCCCTACAATGAGCAGTTCTTC.

The sample holds many counts of this clonotype. V is TRBV12-3 or TRBV12-4 and J is TRBJ2-3; TRBD1 matches 7 bases. There are 15 residues in the CDR3. The junction had 4 bases not matched to a gene; V was cut back by 2 bases and J by 2 bases. CDR3 DNA: TGTGCCAGCAGTTTACGACAGGGAAACACAGATACGCAGTATTTT. Translated, it gives CASSLRQGNTDTQYF.

This clonotype was seen ten or more times. The V call is TRBV3-1, the J call TRBJ1-4; D gene unclear. Per the germline V gene, CDR1 is LGHDT and CDR2 is YNNKEL (reference sequence). The V and J ends lost 4 bases and 8 bases respectively, with 14 bases between them. The CDR3 consists of 14 residues. CDR3 loop: CASSPLIGREKLFF. The CDR3 DNA reads TGTGCCAGCAGCCCATTGATAGGACGGGAAAAACTGTTTTTT. The variable domain in full, completed from reference TRBV3-1 and TRBJ1-4, reads DTAVSQTPKYLVTQMGNDKSIKCEQNLGHDTMYWYKQDSKKFLKIMFSYNNKELIINETVPNRFSPKSPDKAHLNLHINSLELGDSAVYFCASSPLIGREKLFFGSGTQLSVL.

This clonotype was found many times. The chain links TRBV20-1 to TRBJ2-7; D uncertain. V lost 4 bases, J lost 4 bases, and 14 bases lay in between. This CDR3 is 13 amino acids long. CDR1 is DFQATT, CDR2 SNEGSKA, per germline (reference sequence). CDR3 sequence reads: CSATGGKQYEQYF. For the CDR3, the DNA is TGCAGTGCTACTGGCGGAAAACAATACGAGCAGTACTTC.

This clonotype was picked up a small number of times. J is TRBJ2-2 and V is TRBV30, with a tentative D call TRBD1 (5 bases). The CDR3 has 16 amino acids. CDR1 is GTSNPN and CDR2 is SVGIG in the germline V gene (reference sequence). Trimming removed 0 bases at V and 0 bases at J, with 11 bases between. CDR3 region: CAWSVSGAANTGELFF. The DNA for the CDR3 is TGTGCCTGGAGTGTATCTGGGGCCGCGAACACCGGGGAGCTGTTTTTT.

The chain has TRBV7-9 and TRBJ1-2, with D possibly matching TRBD1 (6 bases). V lost 5 bases, J lost 4 bases, and 20 bases lay in between. Germline V gives CDR1 SEHNR, CDR2 FQNEAQ (reference sequence). This CDR3 region has 16 residues. The CDR3 spells CASSPPGRGLGYGYTF. In DNA form, the CDR3 reads TGTGCCAGCAGCCCCCCCGGTCGGGGGCTGGGCTATGGCTACACCTTC.

Many counts were recorded for this clonotype. The rearrangement joins TRBV3-1 to TRBJ2-1; a weak D match, TRBD2 (5 bases). The V end lost 4 bases, the J end lost 2 bases, and 9 bases lay between the germline ends. Per germline, CDR1 LGHDT and CDR2 YNNKEL (reference sequence). The CDR3 runs to 14 residues. The CDR3 spells CASSRSGTYNEQFF. In DNA, the CDR3 is TGTGCCAGCAGCCGAAGCGGCACCTACAATGAGCAGTTCTTC.

The chain has TRBV2 and TRBJ2-7, with 8 positions matching TRBD1. The CDR3 extends over 17 amino acids. V gave up 6 bases and J gave up 0 bases; unmatched junction bases: 13. Looked up from germline, CDR1 is SNHLY and CDR2 is FYNNEI. This chain's CDR3 is CASRDLTGGETSYEQYF. CDR3 nucleotides: TGTGCCAGCAGAGACCTTACAGGGGGTGAAACCTCCTACGAGCAGTACTTC.

The genes are TRBV7-9 and TRBJ1-1; TRBD1 matches at 7 bases. Germline lookup yields CDR1 SEHNR and CDR2 FQNEAQ (reference sequence). This CDR3 has 15 amino acids. J gave up 9 bases and V 3 bases, and 13 bases lay outside the gene matches. CDR3 DNA: TGTGCCAGCAGCTTGGGCGAGGGACAGCCGACAAAAGCTTTCTTT. Translating it yields CASSLGEGQPTKAFF. The full variable domain, completed using reference TRBV7-9 and TRBJ1-1, is DTGVSQNPRHKITKRGQNVTFRCDPISEHNRLYWYRQTLGQGPEFLTYFQNEAQLEKSRLLSDRFSAERPKGSFSTLEIQRTEQGDSAMYLCASSLGEGQPTKAFFGQGTRLTVV.